The rows below give T cell receptor beta chains drawn from one sample of a study of blood T cell repertoires in COVID-19. The data were produced by immunoSEQ multiplex PCR, yet TCRdb's version contains in-frame clones alone and is incomplete. This table holds roughly 140,000 clones, approximately 86% found once. Sequenced sample: peripheral blood. The receptor set was obtained from a woman in her 40s with active or convalescent COVID-19. Each CDR3 is given with its conserved first and last residue. D genes are given only for firm matches. Rows may omit the clone size; those that give it use once, few, many or a size class.

.	TRBV29-1	TRBJ2-7	13	.	CSVAGGAGHEQYF	TGCAGCGTTGCGGGGGGCGCGGGACACGAGCAGTACTTC
TRBD1	TRBV6-2/TRBV6-3	TRBJ1-5	16	.	CASSWGTGAHNQPQHF	TGTGCCAGCAGTTGGGGGACAGGGGCCCACAATCAGCCCCAGCATTTT
TRBD2	TRBV7-8	TRBJ2-3	15	.	CASSSSGSSTDTQYF	TGTGCCAGCAGCAGTAGCGGGTCTAGCACAGATACGCAGTATTTT
.	TRBV28	TRBJ1-4	12	.	CASSPLREKLFF	TGTGCCAGCAGTCCCCTACGTGAAAAACTGTTTTTT
TRBD1	TRBV28	TRBJ1-5	18	few	CASSLRAQGTSPNQPQHF	TGTGCCAGCAGTTTAAGGGCACAGGGGACGAGCCCCAATCAGCCCCAGCATTTT
.	TRBV7-9	TRBJ1-1	15	.	CASSLNKPLNTEAFF	TGTGCCAGCAGCCTTAATAAACCACTAAACACTGAAGCTTTCTTT
TRBD1	TRBV18	TRBJ1-5	16	.	CASSRQGAASNQPQHF	TGTGCCAGCTCGCGACAGGGGGCAGCGAGCAATCAGCCCCAGCATTTT
TRBD1	TRBV19	TRBJ1-6	15	.	CASRSGQGYNSPLHF	TGTGCCAGTAGATCCGGACAGGGCTATAATTCACCCCTCCACTTT
.	TRBV4-1	TRBJ2-1	17	.	CASSLLEQGGAINEQFF	TGCGCCAGCAGCCTACTGGAACAGGGGGGGGCCATCAATGAGCAGTTCTTC
.	TRBV27	TRBJ2-3	17	.	CASSQSARASSTDTQYF	TGTGCCAGCAGCCAATCGGCGCGGGCCAGCAGCACAGATACGCAGTATTTT
.	TRBV4-2	TRBJ2-5	15	.	CASSQDWAIQETQYF	TGTGCCAGCAGCCAAGATTGGGCCATTCAAGAGACCCAGTACTTC
TRBD1	TRBV7-9	TRBJ1-3	17	.	CASSPGQGNFFGNTIYF	TGTGCCAGCAGCCCCGGACAGGGGAACTTCTTTGGAAACACCATATATTTT
.	TRBV28	TRBJ2-3	12	.	CASSLVPGAQYF	TGTGCCAGCAGTTTAGTCCCAGGGGCGCAGTATTTT
TRBD1	TRBV7-6	TRBJ1-1	16	many	CASSASQGALRTEAFF	TGTGCCAGCAGCGCATCCCAGGGGGCTCTTAGAACTGAAGCTTTCTTT
TRBD1	TRBV4-1	TRBJ1-6	16	.	CASSHPGQMNNSPLHF	TGCGCCAGCAGCCACCCGGGACAGATGAATAATTCACCCCTCCACTTT
TRBD1	TRBV9	TRBJ1-2	14	.	CASSPTTGGYGYTF	TGTGCCAGCAGCCCGACGACAGGGGGCTATGGCTACACCTTC
.	TRBV9	TRBJ2-1	13	.	CASSVGFGTGAFF	.
.	TRBV6-5	TRBJ1-1	15	.	CASSYQGKGNTETFF	TGTGCCAGCAGTTATCAGGGGAAGGGGAACACTGAAACTTTCTTT
TRBD1	TRBV23-1	TRBJ1-2	15	.	CASSQSGDSNYGYTF	TGCGCCAGCAGTCAATCGGGGGACAGTAACTATGGCTACACCTTC
.	TRBV7-2	TRBJ2-3	14	.	CASRNRQVTDTQYF	TGTGCCAGCAGAAACAGACAGGTCACAGATACGCAGTATTTT
.	TRBV4-1	TRBJ1-2	18	.	CASSQSRQGTDKFYGYTF	TGCGCCAGCAGCCAATCAAGGCAGGGGACGGATAAATTCTATGGCTACACCTTC
TRBD1	TRBV30	TRBJ1-6	15	.	CAWSLRGIYNSPLHF	TGTGCCTGGAGTCTCAGGGGGATTTATAATTCACCCCTCCACTTT
.	TRBV9	TRBJ2-7	13	.	CASSVVSFGEQYF	TGTGCCAGCAGCGTAGTGTCATTCGGGGAGCAGTACTTC
TRBD1	TRBV28	TRBJ1-5	18	.	CASSFWDFGTVSNQPQHF	TGTGCCAGCAGTTTTTGGGACTTTGGGACAGTTAGCAATCAGCCCCAGCATTTT
TRBD1	TRBV6-5	TRBJ1-5	14	.	CASRGQGASQPQHF	TGTGCCAGCAGGGGACAGGGGGCGAGTCAGCCCCAGCATTTT
.	TRBV18	TRBJ1-1	15	.	CASSPNGGSNTEAFF	TGTGCCAGCTCACCAAATGGAGGATCGAACACTGAAGCTTTCTTT
TRBD1	TRBV27	TRBJ1-6	16	few	CASSLFLGQGGSPLHF	TGTGCCAGCAGTTTATTCCTCGGACAGGGCGGTTCACCCCTCCACTTT
.	TRBV28	TRBJ2-1	14	.	CASSPRVPYNEQFF	TGTGCCAGCAGCCCCAGGGTCCCCTACAATGAGCAGTTCTTC
TRBD1	TRBV6-1	TRBJ1-1	17	.	CASSASWVGQANTEAFF	TGTGCCAGCAGTGCCTCTTGGGTGGGACAGGCGAACACTGAAGCTTTCTTT
.	TRBV6-2/TRBV6-3	TRBJ1-2	14	.	CASSSSGVRYGYTF	TGTGCCAGCAGTTCCTCCGGGGTCCGCTATGGCTACACCTTC
.	TRBV7-6	TRBJ2-2	14	.	CASSLSRGGGELFF	TGTGCCAGCAGCTTATCTAGGGGTGGCGGGGAGCTGTTTTTT
TRBD1	TRBV19	TRBJ2-2	14	.	CASTRTGEAGELFF	TGTGCCAGTACGAGGACAGGGGAAGCCGGGGAGCTGTTTTTT
.	TRBV10-1	TRBJ1-1	13	.	CASSPLAATEAFF	TGCGCCAGCAGCCCGTTAGCGGCCACTGAAGCTTTCTTT
TRBD1	TRBV27	TRBJ1-1	18	few	CASTPIPGQGAVGTEAFF	TGTGCCAGCACCCCAATCCCGGGACAGGGGGCGGTGGGCACTGAAGCTTTCTTT
.	TRBV21-1	TRBJ1-2	13	few	CASRTGANYGYTF	TGTGCCAGCCGGACAGGGGCCAACTATGGCTACACCTTC
.	TRBV6-5	TRBJ1-2	11	.	CATLFNYGYTF	TGTGCCACCTTATTTAACTATGGCTACACCTTC
.	TRBV10-3	TRBJ2-7	13	.	CAIGGGGSYEQYF	TGTGCCATCGGAGGGGGGGGTTCCTACGAGCAGTACTTC
.	TRBV14	TRBJ2-7	17	.	CASSPRILNSRRYEQYF	TGTGCCAGCAGCCCCAGAATACTAAATAGCCGTCGCTACGAGCAGTACTTC
.	TRBV27	TRBJ2-7	12	.	CASSLIGGEQYF	TGTGCCAGCAGTTTAATAGGGGGCGAGCAGTACTTC
TRBD1	TRBV5-5	TRBJ1-5	16	.	CASSPLPGQGNQPQHF	TGTGCCAGCAGCCCACTACCGGGACAGGGCAATCAGCCCCAGCATTTT
.	TRBV19	TRBJ1-4	15	.	CASSISGTRNEKLFF	TGTGCCAGTAGTATTAGCGGGACCCGTAATGAAAAACTGTTTTTT
.	TRBV2	TRBJ1-2	11	.	CASWTGDGYTF	TGTGCCAGCTGGACGGGGGATGGCTACACCTTC
.	TRBV5-6	TRBJ2-3	11	.	CASSYTSAQYF	TGTGCCAGCAGCTATACATCCGCGCAGTATTTT
.	TRBV19	TRBJ1-3	15	.	CASSKISTAGNTIYF	TGTGCCAGTAGTAAGATTTCAACGGCTGGAAACACCATATATTTT
.	TRBV7-2	TRBJ2-7	16	.	CASSSLWARDAYEQYF	TGTGCCAGCAGCTCCCTTTGGGCCAGGGATGCCTACGAGCAGTACTTC
.	TRBV2	TRBJ2-5	11	once	CASSERGTQYF	TGTGCCAGCAGTGAGCGGGGGACCCAGTACTTC
TRBD1	TRBV27	TRBJ2-7	16	once	CASSLLSAGGRNEQYF	TGTGCCAGCAGTTTATTATCGGCAGGGGGCAGGAACGAGCAGTACTTC
.	TRBV2	TRBJ2-5	12	once	CASKGATKTQYF	TGTGCCAGCAAAGGGGCCACAAAGACCCAGTACTTC
.	TRBV6-4	TRBJ1-5	15	.	CASRKGAGDNQPQHF	TGTGCCAGCAGGAAAGGGGCAGGGGACAATCAGCCCCAGCATTTT
.	TRBV7-2	TRBJ2-7	16	.	CASSLGGGYLSYEQYF	TGTGCCAGCAGCTTAGGGGGCGGCTACCTATCCTACGAGCAGTACTTC
TRBD1	TRBV6-5	TRBJ1-1	14	.	CASSPRDRVTEAFF	TGTGCCAGCAGTCCCCGGGACAGGGTCACTGAAGCTTTCTTT
.	TRBV14	TRBJ2-6	18	.	CASSQDRPTAAGANVLTF	TGTGCCAGCAGCCAAGATCGGCCGACCGCGGCTGGGGCCAACGTCCTGACTTTC
TRBD2	TRBV3-1/TRBV3-2	TRBJ2-1	21	.	CASSQFRVYGEGRSSYNEQFF	TGTGCCAGCAGCCAATTTCGGGTTTATGGGGAGGGCAGAAGCTCCTACAATGAGCAGTTCTTC
.	TRBV4-1	TRBJ2-7	15	.	CASSQVGRNSYEQYF	TGCGCCAGCAGCCAAGTTGGGAGAAACTCCTACGAGCAGTACTTC